This entry is about one T cell receptor (beta chain). Its antigen remains unknown. Use of 60 Vbeta and 13 Jbeta primers characterized the PCR. Some clones are missing from TCRdb's copy, which holds only in-frame ones; the method was immunoSEQ multiplex PCR. This table has 90,000 to 150,000 clones, under 85% appearing once. This specimen belongs to a study of cytomegalovirus exposure and HLA in healthy donors. Study results and limitations: Reportedly, TCR beta sequences accurately predicted HLA-A and HLA-B alleles in most subjects. The listing of 150 or so TCR beta chains classed them as cytomegalovirus-associated.

This CDR3 is 14 amino acids long. Trimming stripped 6 bases from V and 14 bases from J, with 21 bases between. From germline, CDR1 is SGHKS and CDR2 YYEKEE (reference sequence). The chain combines TRBV5-5 with TRBJ1-6; possibly TRBD1 for D (6 bases). The clonotype comes from a man aged 18 to 29 in good health and CMV-seropositive. Source material: PBMCs. The chain's CDR3 is CASTLGDTVISLHF. The CDR3 DNA is TGTGCCAGCACTCTTGGGGACACTGTTATATCCCTCCACTTT.